These T cell receptor beta chains were read from a single sample in a study of CD8 T cells in ankylosing spondylitis. TCRdb used MiXCR to reprocess the 5' RACE reads, holding one entry per CDR3 protein. Found here are 200,000 to 250,000 distinct CDR3 sequences, approximately 10% of them singletons; the top ten hold under 25%. Sequenced material: blood, either unsorted or a sorted T cell fraction (not recorded which). These receptor sequences come from a male donor with ankylosing spondylitis or in good health (not recorded which). Both conserved end residues are part of each CDR3. The order of the fields is D gene, clone size, J gene, V gene, CDR3 DNA, CDR3 protein. The D gene is left open where the match is weak. Clone size is given for some rows only: seen once, a few or many times, or a class if the clone is expanded.

- | many | TRBJ1-1 | TRBV6-1 | TGTGCCAGCAGTGAAACGTTTGGGGGGTTGAGGAAGAACACTGAAGCTTTCTTT | CASSETFGGLRKNTEAFF
TRBD2 | - | TRBJ2-3 | TRBV28 | TGTGCTGGGGCTAGCGGGGGTAGTGGTACGCAGTATTTT | CAGASGGSGTQYF
TRBD1 | - | TRBJ2-7 | TRBV28 | TGTGCCAGCAGTTCTCCGGGACAGGGGCACTACGAGCAGTACTTC | CASSSPGQGHYEQYF
TRBD1 | many | TRBJ1-2 | TRBV12-3/TRBV12-4 | TGTGCCAGCAGGGGGGGACAGGGGGCGGTCTATGGCTACACCTTC | CASRGGQGAVYGYTF
- | - | TRBJ2-2 | TRBV7-3 | TGTGCCAGCAGCCTCTCGACAGGCGGGGAGCTGTTTTTT | CASSLSTGGELFF
TRBD1 | - | TRBJ1-5 | TRBV5-1 | TGCGCCAGCAGCTTGGAGGGACAGTTCAATCAGCCCCAGCATTTT | CASSLEGQFNQPQHF
TRBD2 | many | TRBJ2-3 | TRBV20-1 | TGCAGTGCTAGAGCCGTAGCGGGGGACAGATCTAGCACAGATACGCAGTATTTT | CSARAVAGDRSSTDTQYF
- | - | TRBJ1-3 | TRBV6-5 | TGTGCCAGCAGTTACTCCCCAGGCGACTCTGGAAACACCATATATTTT | CASSYSPGDSGNTIYF
TRBD1 | many | TRBJ1-2 | TRBV7-2 | TGTGCCAGCGGGACAGGGGGCCTCTATGGCTACACCTTC | CASGTGGLYGYTF
- | - | TRBJ2-7 | TRBV11-1 | TGTGCCAGCAGCCATCGGACAGTAGTTAACGAGCAGTACTTC | CASSHRTVVNEQYF
- | many | TRBJ1-2 | TRBV9 | TGTGCCAGCAGCGGGGGGCCGGGAGCTTACTATGGCTACACCTTC | CASSGGPGAYYGYTF
- | few | TRBJ1-5 | TRBV28 | TGTGCCAGCAGTAGGATCAATCAGCCCCAGCATTTT | CASSRINQPQHF
- | - | TRBJ1-6 | TRBV7-2 | TGTGCCAGCAGCTTAACCAGGGAAGGATCACCCCTCCACTTT | CASSLTREGSPLHF
- | - | TRBJ1-2 | TRBV18 | TGTGCCAGCTCCCCCAGGGGCGCTTACGGCTACACCTTC | CASSPRGAYGYTF